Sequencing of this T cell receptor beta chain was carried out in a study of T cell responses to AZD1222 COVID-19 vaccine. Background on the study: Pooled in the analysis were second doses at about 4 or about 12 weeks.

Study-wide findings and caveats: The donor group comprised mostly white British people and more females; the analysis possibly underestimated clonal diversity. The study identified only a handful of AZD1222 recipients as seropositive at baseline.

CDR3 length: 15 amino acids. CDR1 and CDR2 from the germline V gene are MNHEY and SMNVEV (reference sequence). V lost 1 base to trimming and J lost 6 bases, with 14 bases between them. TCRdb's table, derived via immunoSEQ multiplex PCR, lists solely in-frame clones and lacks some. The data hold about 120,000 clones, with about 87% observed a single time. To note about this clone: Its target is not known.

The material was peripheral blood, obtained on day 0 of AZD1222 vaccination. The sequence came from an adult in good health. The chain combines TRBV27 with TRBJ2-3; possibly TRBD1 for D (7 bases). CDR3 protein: CASSLFTGEVDTQYF. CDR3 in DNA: TGTGCCAGCAGTTTATTCACAGGGGAGGTCGATACGCAGTATTTT.